This T cell receptor beta chain was found in a study of T cell repertoires in cytomegalovirus infection. Across the study: CMV infection and matching HLA type were both indicated by public TCR beta signatures.

MiXCR was run by TCRdb on the reads, yielding one entry per CDR3 protein. The sample records approximately 770,000 distinct CDR3 sequences, about 29% being singletons. This clonotype has only a few counts. Its antigen is unidentified. The CDR3 runs 15 residues. V lost 5 bases, J lost 3 bases, and 14 bases lay in between. CDR1 and CDR2 from the germline V gene are MNHEY and SMNVEV (reference sequence). The V call is TRBV27, the J call TRBJ2-1; a weak D match, TRBD1 (6 bases). The specimen was cultured CD8+ T cells from PBMCs, collected from culture after CMV antigen stimulation. The receptor was derived from a human donor in good health (CMV status not recorded). Some clones in this sample may be carry-over from other donors' samples. The CDR3 DNA follows: TGTGCCAGCAGTGCGCAGGGGCCCCTCTACAATGAGCAGTTCTTC. Translating it yields CASSAQGPLYNEQFF.